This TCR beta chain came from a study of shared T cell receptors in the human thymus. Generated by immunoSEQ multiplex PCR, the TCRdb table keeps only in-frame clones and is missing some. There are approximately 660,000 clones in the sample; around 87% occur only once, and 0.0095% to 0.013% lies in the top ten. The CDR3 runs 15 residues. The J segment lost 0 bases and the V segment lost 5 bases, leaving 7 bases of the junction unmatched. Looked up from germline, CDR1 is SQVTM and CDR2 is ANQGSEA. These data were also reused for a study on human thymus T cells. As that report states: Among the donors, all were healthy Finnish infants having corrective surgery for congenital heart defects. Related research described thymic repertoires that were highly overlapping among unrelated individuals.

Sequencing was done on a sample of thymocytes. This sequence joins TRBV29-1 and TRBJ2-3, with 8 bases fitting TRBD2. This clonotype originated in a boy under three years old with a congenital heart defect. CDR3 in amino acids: CSVIIAGPSTDTQYF. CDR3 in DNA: TGCAGCGTTATTATAGCGGGACCTAGCACAGATACGCAGTATTTT.